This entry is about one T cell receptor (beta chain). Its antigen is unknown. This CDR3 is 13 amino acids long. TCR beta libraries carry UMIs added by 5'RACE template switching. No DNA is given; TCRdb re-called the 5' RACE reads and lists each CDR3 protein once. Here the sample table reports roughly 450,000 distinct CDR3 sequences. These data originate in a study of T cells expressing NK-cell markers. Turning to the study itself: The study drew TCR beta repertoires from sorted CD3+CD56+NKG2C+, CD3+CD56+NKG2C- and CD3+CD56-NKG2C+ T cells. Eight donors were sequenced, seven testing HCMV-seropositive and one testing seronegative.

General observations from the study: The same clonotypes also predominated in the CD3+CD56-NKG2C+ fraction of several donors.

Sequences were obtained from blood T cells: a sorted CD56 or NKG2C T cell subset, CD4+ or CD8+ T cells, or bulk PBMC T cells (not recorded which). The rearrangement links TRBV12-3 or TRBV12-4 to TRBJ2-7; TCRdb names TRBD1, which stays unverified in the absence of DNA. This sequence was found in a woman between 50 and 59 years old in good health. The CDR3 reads CASRAGTDYEQYF.